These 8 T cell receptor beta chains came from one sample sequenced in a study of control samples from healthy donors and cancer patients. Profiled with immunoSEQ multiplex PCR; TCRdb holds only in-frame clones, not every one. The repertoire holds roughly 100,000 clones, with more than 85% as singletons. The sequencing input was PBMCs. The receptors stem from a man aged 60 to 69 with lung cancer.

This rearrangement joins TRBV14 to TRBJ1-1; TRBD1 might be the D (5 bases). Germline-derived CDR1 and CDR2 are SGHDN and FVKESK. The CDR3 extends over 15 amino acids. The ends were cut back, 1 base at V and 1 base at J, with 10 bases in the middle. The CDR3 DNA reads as TGTGCCAGCAGCCAAGTTGGCAGGGAGAACACTGAAGCTTTCTTT. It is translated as CASSQVGRENTEAFF.

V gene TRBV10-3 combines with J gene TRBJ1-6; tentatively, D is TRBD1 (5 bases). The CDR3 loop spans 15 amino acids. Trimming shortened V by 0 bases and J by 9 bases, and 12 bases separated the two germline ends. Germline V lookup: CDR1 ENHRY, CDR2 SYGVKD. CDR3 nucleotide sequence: TGTGCCATCAGTGAGTCGAAGCAGGGCCTTTCACCCCTCCACTTT. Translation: CAISESKQGLSPLHF.

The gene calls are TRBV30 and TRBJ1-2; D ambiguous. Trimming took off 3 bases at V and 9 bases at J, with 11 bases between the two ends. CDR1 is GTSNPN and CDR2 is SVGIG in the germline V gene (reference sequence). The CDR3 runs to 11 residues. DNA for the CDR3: TGTGCCTGGAGCCGACCGAACCGCTACACCTTC. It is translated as CAWSRPNRYTF. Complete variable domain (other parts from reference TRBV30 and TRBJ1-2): SQTIHQWPATLVQPVGSPLSLECTVEGTSNPNLYWYRQAAGRGLQLLFYSVGIGQISSEVPQNLSASRPQDRQFILSSKKLLLSDSGFYLCAWSRPNRYTFGSGTRLTVV.

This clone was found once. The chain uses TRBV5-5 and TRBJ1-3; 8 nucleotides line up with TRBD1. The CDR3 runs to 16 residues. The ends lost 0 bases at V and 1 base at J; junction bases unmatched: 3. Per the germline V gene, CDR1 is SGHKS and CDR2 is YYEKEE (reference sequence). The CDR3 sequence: CASSLVRTGSGNTIYF. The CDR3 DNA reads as TGTGCCAGCAGCTTGGTTAGGACAGGGTCTGGAAACACCATATATTTT.

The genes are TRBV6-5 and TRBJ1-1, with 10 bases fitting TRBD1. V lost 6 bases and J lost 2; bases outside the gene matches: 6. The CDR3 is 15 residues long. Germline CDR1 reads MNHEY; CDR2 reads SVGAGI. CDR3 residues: CASSSRDRGNTEAFF. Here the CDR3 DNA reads TGTGCCAGCAGCAGCCGGGACAGGGGAAACACTGAAGCTTTCTTT.

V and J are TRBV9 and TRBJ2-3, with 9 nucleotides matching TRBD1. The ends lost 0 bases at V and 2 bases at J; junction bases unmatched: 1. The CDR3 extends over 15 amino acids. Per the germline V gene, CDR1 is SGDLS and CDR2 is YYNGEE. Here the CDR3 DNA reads TGTGCCAGCAGCGTAGGGACAGGGGCCACAGATACGCAGTATTTT. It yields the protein CASSVGTGATDTQYF.

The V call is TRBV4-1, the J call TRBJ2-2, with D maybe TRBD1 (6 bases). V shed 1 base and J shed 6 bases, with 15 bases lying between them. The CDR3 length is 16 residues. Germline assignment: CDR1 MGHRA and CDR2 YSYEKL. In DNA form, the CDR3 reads TGCGCCAGCAGCCAAGTCGCAGGGGCAGACGCCGGGGAGCTGTTTTTT. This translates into CASSQVAGADAGELFF.

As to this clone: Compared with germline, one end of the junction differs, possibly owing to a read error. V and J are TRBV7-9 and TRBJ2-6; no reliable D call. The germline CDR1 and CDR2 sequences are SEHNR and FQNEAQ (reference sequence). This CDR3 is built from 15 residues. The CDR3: CASSLITSRANVLTF. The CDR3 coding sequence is TGTGCCAGCAGCCTAATAACCTCTCGGGCCAACGTCCTGACTTTC.